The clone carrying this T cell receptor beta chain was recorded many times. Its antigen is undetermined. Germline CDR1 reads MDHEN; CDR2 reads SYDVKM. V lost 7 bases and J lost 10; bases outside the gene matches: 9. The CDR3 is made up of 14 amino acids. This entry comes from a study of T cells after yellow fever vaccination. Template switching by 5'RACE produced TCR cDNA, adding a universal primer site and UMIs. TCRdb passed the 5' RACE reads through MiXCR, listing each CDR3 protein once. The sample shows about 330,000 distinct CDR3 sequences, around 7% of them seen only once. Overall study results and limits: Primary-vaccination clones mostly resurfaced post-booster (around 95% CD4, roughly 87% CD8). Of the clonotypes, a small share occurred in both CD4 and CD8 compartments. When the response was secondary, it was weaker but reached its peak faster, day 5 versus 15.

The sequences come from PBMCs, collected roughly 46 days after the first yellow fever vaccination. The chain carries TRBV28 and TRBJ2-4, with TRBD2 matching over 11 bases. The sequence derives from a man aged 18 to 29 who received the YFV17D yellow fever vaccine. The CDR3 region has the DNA TGTGCCAGCACCTCTCCGGGACTAGCGGCAATTCAGTACTTC. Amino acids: CASTSPGLAAIQYF.